This TCR beta chain stems from a study of T cells after yellow fever vaccination. Study outcomes and limitations: Repertoires obtained by FACS sorting could include abundant clonotypes that entered as contaminants from the bulk population.

This clonotype was counted many times. Its antigen is as yet unknown. The germline gives CDR1 SGHTA, CDR2 FQGNSA. This CDR3 comprises 13 residues. V gave up 4 bases and J gave up 5 bases, with 9 bases separating them. A single record per CDR3 protein comes from TCRdb applying MiXCR to the 5' RACE reads. The sample shows about 370,000 distinct CDR3 sequences, approximately 10% of them seen only once. Sequences were derived from PBMCs, sampled on the day of the first yellow fever vaccination. The source is a man younger than 30 who received the YFV17D yellow fever vaccine. The rearrangement uses TRBV7-2 and TRBJ1-5; D may be TRBD1 (5 bases). CDR3 amino acids: CASSSQGDQPQHF. The CDR3 coding sequence is TGTGCCAGCAGCTCCCAAGGGGATCAGCCCCAGCATTTT.